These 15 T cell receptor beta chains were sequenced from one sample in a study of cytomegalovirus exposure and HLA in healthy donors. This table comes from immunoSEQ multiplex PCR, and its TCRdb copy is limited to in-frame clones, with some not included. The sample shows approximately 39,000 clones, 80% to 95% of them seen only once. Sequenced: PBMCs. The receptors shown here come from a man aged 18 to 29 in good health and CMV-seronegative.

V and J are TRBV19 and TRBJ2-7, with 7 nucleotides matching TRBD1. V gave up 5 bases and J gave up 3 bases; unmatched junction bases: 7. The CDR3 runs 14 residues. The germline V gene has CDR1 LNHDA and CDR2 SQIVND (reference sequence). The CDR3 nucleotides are TGTGCCAGTAGTCGAAGGGGGACAGACTACGAGCAGTACTTC. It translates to CASSRRGTDYEQYF.

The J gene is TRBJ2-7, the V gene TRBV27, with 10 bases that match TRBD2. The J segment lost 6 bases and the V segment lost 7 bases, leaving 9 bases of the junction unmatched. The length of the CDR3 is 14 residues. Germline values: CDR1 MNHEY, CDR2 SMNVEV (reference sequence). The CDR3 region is CASIPSGRASEQYF. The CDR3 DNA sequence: TGTGCCAGCATTCCCAGCGGGAGGGCCTCCGAGCAGTACTTC.

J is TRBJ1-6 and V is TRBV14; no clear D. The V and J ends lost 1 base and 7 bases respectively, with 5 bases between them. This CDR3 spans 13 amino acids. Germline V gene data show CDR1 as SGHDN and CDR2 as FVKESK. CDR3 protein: CASSQALNSPLHF. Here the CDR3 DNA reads TGTGCCAGCAGCCAAGCCCTCAATTCACCCCTCCACTTT.

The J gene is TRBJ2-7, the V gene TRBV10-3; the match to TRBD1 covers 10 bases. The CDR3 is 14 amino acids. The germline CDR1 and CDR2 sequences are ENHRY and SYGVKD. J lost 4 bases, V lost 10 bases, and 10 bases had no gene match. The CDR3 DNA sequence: TGTGCCAGCTCCCCCGGGACAGGGGCTTACGAGCAGTACTTC. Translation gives CASSPGTGAYEQYF.

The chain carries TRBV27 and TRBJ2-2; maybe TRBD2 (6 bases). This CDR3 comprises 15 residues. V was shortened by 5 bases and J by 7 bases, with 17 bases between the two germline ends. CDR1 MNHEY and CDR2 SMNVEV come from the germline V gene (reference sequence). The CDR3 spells CASSLGGSTDGELFF. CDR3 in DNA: TGTGCCAGCAGTCTTGGGGGGTCTACGGACGGGGAGCTGTTTTTT.

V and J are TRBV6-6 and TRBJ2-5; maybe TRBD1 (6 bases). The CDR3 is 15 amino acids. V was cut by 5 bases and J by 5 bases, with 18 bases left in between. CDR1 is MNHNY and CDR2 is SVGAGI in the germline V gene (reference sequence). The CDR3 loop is CASSRSGGLAETQYF. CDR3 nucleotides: TGTGCCAGCAGTAGGTCTGGGGGCCTGGCCGAGACCCAGTACTTC.

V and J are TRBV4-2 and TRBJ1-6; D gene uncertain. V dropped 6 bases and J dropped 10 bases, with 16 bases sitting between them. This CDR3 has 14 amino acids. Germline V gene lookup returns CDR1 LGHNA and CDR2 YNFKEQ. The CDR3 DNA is TGTGCCAGCAGATCCGACACACGGGAGTCACCCCTCCACTTT. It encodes CASRSDTRESPLHF.

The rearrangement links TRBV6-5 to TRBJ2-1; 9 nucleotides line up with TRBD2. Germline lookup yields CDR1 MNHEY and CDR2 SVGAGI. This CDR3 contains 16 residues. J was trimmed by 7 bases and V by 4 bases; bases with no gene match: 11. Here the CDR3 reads CASSSQTSGWGNEQFF. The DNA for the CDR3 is TGTGCCAGCAGTTCCCAAACTAGCGGGTGGGGGAATGAGCAGTTCTTC.

CDR3 amino acids: CSVEDTGTYEQYF. The CDR3 DNA reads TGCAGCGTTGAAGACACGGGGACCTACGAGCAGTACTTC. This sequence joins TRBV29-1 and TRBJ2-7; D is possibly TRBD2 (5 bases). Germline V CDR1 and CDR2: SQVTM, ANQGSEA. V lost 0 bases, J lost 2 bases, and 8 bases lay in between. The CDR3 length is 13 residues.

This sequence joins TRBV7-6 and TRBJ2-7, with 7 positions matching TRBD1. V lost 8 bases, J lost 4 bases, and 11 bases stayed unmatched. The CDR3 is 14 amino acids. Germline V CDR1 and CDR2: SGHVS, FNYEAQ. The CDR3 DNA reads TGTGCCAGCGGGCCGGGACAGACAACTTACGAGCAGTACTTC. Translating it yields CASGPGQTTYEQYF.

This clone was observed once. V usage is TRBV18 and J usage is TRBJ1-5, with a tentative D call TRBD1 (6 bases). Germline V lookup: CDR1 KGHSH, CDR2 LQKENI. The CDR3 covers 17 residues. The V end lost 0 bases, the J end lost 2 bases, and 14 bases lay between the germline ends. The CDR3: CASSPPMGAIRNQPQHF. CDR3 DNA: TGTGCCAGCTCACCACCGATGGGGGCGATCCGCAATCAGCCCCAGCATTTT.

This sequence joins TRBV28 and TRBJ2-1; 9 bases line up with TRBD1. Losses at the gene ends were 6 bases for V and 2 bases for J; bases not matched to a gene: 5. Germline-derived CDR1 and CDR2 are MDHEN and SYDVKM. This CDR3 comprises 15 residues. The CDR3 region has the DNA TGTGCCAGCAGAGAGGGACAGGGCCCCTACAATGAGCAGTTCTTC. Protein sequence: CASREGQGPYNEQFF.

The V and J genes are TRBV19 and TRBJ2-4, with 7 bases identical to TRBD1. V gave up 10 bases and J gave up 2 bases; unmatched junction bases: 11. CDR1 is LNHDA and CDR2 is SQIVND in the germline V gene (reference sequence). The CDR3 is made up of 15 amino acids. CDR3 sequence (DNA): TGTGCCACCTCACAGGGGATTATGACCAAAAACATTCAGTACTTC. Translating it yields CATSQGIMTKNIQYF.

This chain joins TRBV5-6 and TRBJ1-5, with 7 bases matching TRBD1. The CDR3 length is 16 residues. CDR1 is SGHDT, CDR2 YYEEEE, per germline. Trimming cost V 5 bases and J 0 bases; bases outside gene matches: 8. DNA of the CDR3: TGTGCCAGCAGTCCTAATTCAGGGGGTAGCAATCAGCCCCAGCATTTT. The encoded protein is CASSPNSGGSNQPQHF.

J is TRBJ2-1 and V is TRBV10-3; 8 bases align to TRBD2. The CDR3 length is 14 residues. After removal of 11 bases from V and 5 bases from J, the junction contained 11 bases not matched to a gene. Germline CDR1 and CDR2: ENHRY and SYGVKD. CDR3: CAVLSGSGDNEQFF. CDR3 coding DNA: TGTGCCGTTTTAAGCGGGAGTGGTGACAATGAGCAGTTCTTC.